The text below deals with one T cell receptor (beta chain). The antigen remains unidentified. This CDR3 contains 17 residues. Germline V gene sequence: CDR1 SGHTA, CDR2 FQGNSA. The sample belongs to a study of T cells expressing NK-cell markers. In the study overall: Seven sequenced donors out of eight were HCMV-seropositive, one seronegative.

Broader study findings: The study found dominant NKG2C+ clonotypes at roughly 1.0-7.5% of CD8+ T cells in six donors. Clones of NKG2C+ T cells that had expanded were of unclear HCMV specificity.

Template switching by 5'RACE with UMIs generated the TCR beta cDNA. For each CDR3 protein, TCRdb gives one entry from its re-call of the 5' RACE reads, without DNA. The sample data list 400,000 to 550,000 distinct CDR3 sequences. The sequenced sample consisted of blood T cells: a sorted CD56 or NKG2C T cell subset, CD4+ or CD8+ T cells, or bulk PBMC T cells (not recorded which). This chain uses TRBV7-2 with TRBJ2-5; TCRdb's D call, TRBD1, is unchecked because there is no DNA. The TCR originated in a woman aged 18-69 years in good health. The CDR3 loop reads CASSLGNFRDSQETQYF.